This T cell receptor (beta chain) was documented in a study of blood T cell repertoires in COVID-19. The overall study: COVID-19 samples collected from the United States, Italy and Spain covered acute and convalescent phases. PBMCs, B-cell-depleted T cells, or T cells provided the cDNA or gDNA that made up the material.

CDR1 is MGHRA and CDR2 is YSYEKL in the germline V gene. The CDR3 contains 14 residues. The germline V and J ends were trimmed by 4 bases and 3 bases, with 12 bases remaining between them. In this sample, this clone turned up a few times. Original data processing: Estimation of nucleated cell counts relied on the amplification of reference gene primers. Profiling relied on immunoSEQ multiplex PCR, and the TCRdb table lists in-frame clones only, not all of them. V and J calls and clone size are those listed in that table; D and trimming were worked out from the DNA. The sample records 140,000 to 150,000 clones, roughly 79% being singletons.

The sample consisted of peripheral blood. The origin of this receptor is a human donor with acute or convalescent COVID-19. The donor label of this sample is uncertain. This chain connects TRBV4-1 to TRBJ1-2; D unclear. CDR3 protein: CASSLNPRDYGYTF. CDR3 coding DNA: TGCGCCAGCAGCCTCAATCCCCGGGACTATGGCTACACCTTC.